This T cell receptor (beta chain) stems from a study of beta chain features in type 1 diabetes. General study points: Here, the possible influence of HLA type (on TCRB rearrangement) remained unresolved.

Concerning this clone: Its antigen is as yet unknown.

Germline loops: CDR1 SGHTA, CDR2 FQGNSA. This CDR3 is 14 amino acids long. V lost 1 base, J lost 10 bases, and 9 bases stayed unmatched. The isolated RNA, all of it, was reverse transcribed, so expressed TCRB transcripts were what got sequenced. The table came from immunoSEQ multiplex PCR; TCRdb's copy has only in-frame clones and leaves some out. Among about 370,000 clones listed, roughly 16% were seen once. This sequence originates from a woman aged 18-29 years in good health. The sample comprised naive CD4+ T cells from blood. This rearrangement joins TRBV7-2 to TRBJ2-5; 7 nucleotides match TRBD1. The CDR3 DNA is TGTGCCAGCAGCTTAGTTCCAGGGGGATATAACCAGTACTTC. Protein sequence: CASSLVPGGYNQYF.